This T cell receptor (beta chain) was identified during a study of cytomegalovirus exposure and HLA in healthy donors. As for the study in general: The Caucasian-associated ancestry cluster contained 75% to 85% of the approximately 400 genotyped donors.

Study-wide findings and caveats: Among TCR beta chains of equal frequency, HLA-associated ones were more clonally expanded in a later analysis. Highly shared variants forming one cluster were likely a sequencing artifact. The authors later linked a missense DCLRE1C variant to TCR beta V- and J-gene trimming.

The CDR3 covers 14 residues. Amplification used 60 Vbeta primers and 13 Jbeta primers. Method: immunoSEQ multiplex PCR; TCRdb's copy keeps in-frame clones and lacks some. The data contain about 160,000 clones, almost 80% of them seen just once; the ten biggest clones take up 0.98%. Concerning this clone itself: Its cognate antigen is unknown.

The receptor comes from a woman aged 50 to 65 in good health and CMV-seropositive. J is TRBJ2-7 and V is TRBV21-1; no DNA check was done on the table's D call, TRBD2. TRBV21-1 is classified as a pseudogene. Sequencing was done on a sample of PBMCs. CDR3 protein: CASSGGVGSYEQYF. CDR3 in DNA: TGTGCCAGCAGCGGAGGAGTGGGCTCCTACGAGCAGTACTTC.